A selection of T cell receptor beta chains follows, all from one sample in a study of blood T cell repertoires in COVID-19. Profiling relied on immunoSEQ multiplex PCR, and the TCRdb table lists in-frame clones only, not all of them. The data hold some 260,000 clones, with 80% to 90% observed a single time. Sequenced: peripheral blood. The receptors were sampled from a woman in her seventies with COVID-19, enrolled during active disease. CDR3s include the opening cysteine and the closing phenylalanine or tryptophan. Fields, in order: clone size, D gene, V gene, J gene, CDR3 protein, CDR3 DNA. A D gene is named only where the DNA matches it firmly. Clone size is stated in some rows and not others, as once, few, many or a class when expanded.

>NA|NA|TRBV27|TRBJ1-1
CASKGGTVMNTEAFF
TGTGCCAGCAAAGGGGGTACCGTAATGAACACTGAAGCTTTCTTT
>NA|TRBD2|TRBV9|TRBJ2-1
CASSPRGLAGGEQFF
TGTGCCAGCAGCCCGCGGGGACTAGCGGGGGGTGAGCAGTTCTTC
>NA|NA|TRBV9|TRBJ1-3
CASSPMGGAGNTIYF
TGTGCCAGCAGCCCAATGGGGGGAGCTGGAAACACCATATATTTT
>NA|NA|TRBV12-3/TRBV12-4|TRBJ2-3
CASSQSDTQYF
TGTGCCAGCAGCCAGTCAGATACGCAGTATTTT
>NA|TRBD1|TRBV3-1/TRBV3-2|TRBJ1-1
CASSQRTGDTEAFF
TGTGCCAGCAGCCAAAGGACAGGGGACACTGAAGCTTTCTTT
>once|NA|TRBV28|TRBJ2-3
CASTAGLHTDTQYF
TGTGCCAGCACCGCCGGACTTCACACAGATACGCAGTATTTT
>NA|NA|TRBV5-4|TRBJ2-7
CASSLIDRTYEQYF
TGTGCCAGCAGCTTGATAGATCGAACCTACGAGCAGTACTTC
>once|NA|TRBV7-9|TRBJ1-6
CASSPSGGWSPLHF
TGTGCCAGCAGCCCCAGCGGGGGATGGTCACCCCTCCACTTT
>NA|TRBD1|TRBV27|TRBJ1-4
CASSTLLFPGQINEKLFF
TGTGCCAGTTCAACCTTACTCTTCCCGGGACAGATAAATGAAAAACTGTTTTTT
>NA|NA|TRBV18|TRBJ2-1
CASSPWDTYNEQFF
TGTGCCAGCTCACCCTGGGACACCTACAATGAGCAGTTCTTC
>NA|NA|TRBV27|TRBJ1-6
CASSPGLSYNSPLHF
TGTGCCAGCAGTCCGGGTCTCTCCTATAATTCACCCCTCCACTTT
>NA|NA|TRBV6-2/TRBV6-3|TRBJ2-7
CASSRTGPYEQYF
TGTGCCAGCAGTCGTACAGGGCCCTACGAGCAGTACTTC
>NA|TRBD1|TRBV6-5|TRBJ2-1
CASRLTGTEPNEQFF
TGTGCCAGCAGATTGACCGGGACAGAACCCAATGAGCAGTTCTTC
>few|NA|TRBV18|TRBJ1-1
CASSPPPGSVNTEAFF
TGTGCCAGCTCACCACCGCCAGGGTCGGTTAACACTGAAGCTTTCTTT
>NA|NA|TRBV5-1|TRBJ2-5
CASSEGATQYF
TGCGCCAGCAGCGAAGGGGCGACCCAGTACTTC
>NA|NA|TRBV28|TRBJ1-5
CASSLSDFPQPQHF
TGTGCCAGCAGTTTATCCGACTTCCCACAGCCCCAGCATTTT
>NA|NA|TRBV6-5|TRBJ1-4
CASSSDSNEKLFF
TGTGCCAGCAGTTCGGACAGTAACGAAAAACTGTTTTTT
>many|NA|TRBV5-4|TRBJ1-1
CASSRDTNLNTEAFF
TGTGCCAGCAGCCGGGACACAAACCTGAACACTGAAGCTTTCTTT
>NA|NA|TRBV30|TRBJ1-3
CAWLTDISGNTIYF
TGTGCCTGGCTGACAGATATCTCTGGAAACACCATATATTTT
>NA|TRBD2|TRBV5-4|TRBJ2-7
CASSYGGGSSYEQYF
TGTGCCAGCAGCTATGGCGGGGGAAGCTCCTACGAGCAGTACTTC
>NA|TRBD1|TRBV10-3|TRBJ2-2
CAISGTGQGTGELFF
TGTGCCATCAGTGGGACTGGACAGGGCACCGGGGAGCTGTTTTTT
>once|TRBD1|TRBV30|TRBJ1-3
CAGGQGRNTIYF
TGTGCCGGCGGACAGGGTAGAAACACCATATATTTT
>once|NA|TRBV5-1|TRBJ2-1
CASSLSLASPEQFF
TGCGCCAGCAGCCTTTCGCTAGCCTCACCTGAGCAGTTCTTC
>NA|TRBD1|TRBV19|TRBJ1-6
CASSTSSGTANSPLHF
TGTGCCAGTAGTACCTCCTCCGGGACAGCTAATTCACCCCTCCACTTT
>NA|TRBD1|TRBV5-1|TRBJ1-2
CASTTRTGLYGYTF
TGCGCCAGCACCACCAGGACAGGGCTCTATGGCTACACCTTC
>NA|NA|TRBV7-6|TRBJ2-5
CASSLYGHRSGETQYF
TGTGCCAGCAGCTTATACGGTCACAGGAGTGGAGAGACCCAGTACTTC
>few|NA|TRBV6-5|TRBJ2-5
CASTTSPRETQYF
TGTGCCAGCACCACCTCTCCGCGGGAGACCCAGTACTTC
>NA|TRBD1|TRBV7-9|TRBJ2-5
CASSLTGAETQYF
TGTGCCAGCAGCTTGACAGGGGCGGAGACCCAGTACTTC
>NA|NA|TRBV27|TRBJ2-5
CASSLVGETQYF
TGTGCCAGCAGTTTAGTCGGTGAGACCCAGTACTTC
>NA|TRBD1|TRBV6-6|TRBJ1-1
CASGQGGGPEAFF
TGTGCCAGCGGACAGGGTGGGGGGCCTGAAGCTTTCTTT
>NA|NA|TRBV19|TRBJ2-1
CASSMQVPSNEQFF
TGTGCCAGTAGTATGCAGGTACCCTCCAATGAGCAGTTCTTC
>once|NA|TRBV29-1|TRBJ2-1
CSTTNNEQFF
TGCAGCACCACTAACAATGAGCAGTTCTTC
>NA|NA|TRBV28|TRBJ1-2
CASRPGGINYGYTF
TGTGCCAGCAGACCCGGGGGAATTAACTATGGCTACACCTTC
>NA|NA|TRBV5-1|TRBJ2-7
CASSASGTYEQYF
TGCGCCAGCAGCGCCTCGGGAACCTACGAGCAGTACTTC
>NA|TRBD1|TRBV27|TRBJ2-2
CASSILGTGVTGELFF
TGTGCCAGCAGTATCCTTGGGACAGGGGTAACCGGGGAGCTGTTTTTT
>NA|TRBD1|TRBV7-2|TRBJ2-2
CASRQGAGELFF
TGTGCCAGCAGACAGGGGGCCGGGGAGCTGTTTTTT
>NA|NA|TRBV15|TRBJ1-3
CATSRDRGVSGNTIYF
TGTGCCACCAGCAGAGATCGGGGGGTCTCTGGAAACACCATATATTTT
>once|NA|TRBV27|TRBJ1-5
CASSFSGSFQPQHF
TGTGCCAGCAGTTTTTCGGGAAGCTTTCAGCCCCAGCATTTT
>NA|TRBD2|TRBV4-2|TRBJ2-7
CASSQDKLAHYEQYF
TGTGCCAGCAGCCAAGATAAACTAGCGCACTACGAGCAGTACTTC
>once|TRBD1|TRBV7-9|TRBJ2-7
CASRMTGVDEQYF
TGTGCCAGCAGAATGACAGGGGTCGACGAGCAGTACTTC
>few|NA|TRBV20-1|TRBJ2-7
CSASPGTLSYEQYF
TGCAGTGCTAGTCCCGGGACACTCTCCTACGAGCAGTACTTC
>NA|NA|TRBV24-1|TRBJ1-4
CATTLMWGVETNEKLFF
TGTGCCACAACCTTGATGTGGGGCGTTGAAACTAATGAAAAACTGTTTTTT
>NA|NA|TRBV5-1|TRBJ2-4
CASSLVGGNIQYF
TGCGCCAGCAGCTTGGTTGGAGGAAACATTCAGTACTTC
>NA|NA|TRBV7-2|TRBJ1-4
CASSRTVNEKLFF
TGTGCCAGCAGCCGGACAGTGAATGAAAAACTGTTTTTT
>once|NA|TRBV7-2|TRBJ2-3
CASSLGGTQYF
TGTGCCAGCAGCCTGGGAGGTACGCAGTATTTT
>NA|NA|TRBV24-1|TRBJ1-2
CATSKGANYGYTF
TGTGCCACCAGTAAGGGAGCTAACTATGGCTACACCTTC
>NA|TRBD1|TRBV28|TRBJ2-5
CASSLNRGRETQYF
TGTGCCAGCAGTTTAAATAGGGGGCGAGAGACCCAGTACTTC
>NA|NA|TRBV6-1|TRBJ1-3
CASSERQGNTIYF
TGTGCCAGCAGTGAAAGACAGGGAAACACCATATATTTT
>NA|NA|TRBV12-3/TRBV12-4|TRBJ1-2
CASSPGTLNGYTF
TGTGCCAGCAGCCCCGGGACATTGAATGGCTACACCTTC